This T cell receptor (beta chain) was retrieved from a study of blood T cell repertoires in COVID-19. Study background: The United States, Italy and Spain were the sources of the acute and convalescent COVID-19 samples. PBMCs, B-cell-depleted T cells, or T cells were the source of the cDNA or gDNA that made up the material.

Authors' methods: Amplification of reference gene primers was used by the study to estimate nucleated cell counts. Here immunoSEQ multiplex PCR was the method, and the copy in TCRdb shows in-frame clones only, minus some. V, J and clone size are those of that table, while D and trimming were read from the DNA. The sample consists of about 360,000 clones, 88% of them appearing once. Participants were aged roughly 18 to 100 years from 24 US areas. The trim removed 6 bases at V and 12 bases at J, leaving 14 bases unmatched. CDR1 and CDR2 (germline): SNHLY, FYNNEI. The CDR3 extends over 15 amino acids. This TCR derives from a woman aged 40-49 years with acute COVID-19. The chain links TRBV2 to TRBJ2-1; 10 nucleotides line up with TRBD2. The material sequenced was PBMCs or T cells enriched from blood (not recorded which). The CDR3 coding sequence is TGTGCCAGCAGCGAGAGCGGGGGGGCTCAAGTGGGGCAGTTCTTC. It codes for CASSESGGAQVGQFF.